The 21 T cell receptor beta chains reported below all come from one sample, sequenced in a study of cytomegalovirus exposure and HLA in healthy donors. Researchers ran the PCR with 60 Vbeta and 13 Jbeta primers. The assay was immunoSEQ multiplex PCR, and TCRdb's table has in-frame clones only and misses some. The sample yields some 140,000 clones, around three quarters seen once. Material: PBMCs. Receptors originate from a man younger than 30 in good health and CMV-seronegative.

This sequence joins TRBV11-2 and TRBJ1-1; maybe TRBD1 (6 bases). The CDR3 contains 17 residues. Per the germline V gene, CDR1 is SGHAT and CDR2 is FQNNGV. The V gene lost 1 base and the J gene lost 0 bases, with 15 bases spanning the gap. The CDR3 protein is CASSLVQGFNMNTEAFF. CDR3 nucleotide sequence: TGTGCCAGCAGCTTAGTACAGGGCTTTAACATGAACACTGAAGCTTTCTTT.

The chain links TRBV5-1 to TRBJ1-3; D remains ambiguous. The V gene's germline CDR1 is SGHRS and CDR2 YFSETQ. The V end was cut by 2 bases, the J end by 0 bases, with 12 bases between. The CDR3 consists of 16 residues. The CDR3 nucleotides are TGCGCCAGCAGCTTCTCTCCGGGGTTCTCTGGAAACACCATATATTTT. This sequence encodes CASSFSPGFSGNTIYF.

V usage is TRBV19 and J usage is TRBJ1-1; a possible D gene is TRBD1 (5 bases). Germline V CDR1 and CDR2: LNHDA, SQIVND (reference sequence). Trimming left V 9 bases short and J 5 bases short, with 19 bases between. There are 14 residues in the CDR3. CDR3 sequence reads: CASGSRGRWTEAFF. Here the CDR3 DNA reads TGTGCCAGCGGGAGTAGGGGCCGGTGGACTGAAGCTTTCTTT.

The genes are TRBV7-8 and TRBJ1-1; no reliable D call. V was clipped by 7 bases and J by 0 bases, with 18 bases between them. In germline, CDR1 is SGHVS, CDR2 FQNEAQ. The CDR3 runs 16 residues. CDR3 loop: CASTRGAHLMNTEAFF. DNA of the CDR3: TGTGCCAGCACCCGGGGAGCTCACCTAATGAACACTGAAGCTTTCTTT.

The rearrangement links TRBV5-1 to TRBJ2-3; D is perhaps TRBD1 (5 bases). Germline V gives CDR1 SGHRS, CDR2 YFSETQ. Trimming stripped 5 bases from V and 5 bases from J, with 9 bases between. The length of the CDR3 is 12 residues. The CDR3 region is CASSQGVDTQYF. CDR3 sequence (DNA): TGCGCCAGCAGTCAAGGGGTAGATACGCAGTATTTT.

The rearrangement uses TRBV7-2 and TRBJ1-1; TRBD1 aligns across 9 bases. The CDR3 is 13 residues long. Germline V CDR1 and CDR2: SGHTA, FQGNSA. The junction had 5 bases not matched to a gene; V was cut back by 1 base and J by 11 bases. The CDR3 DNA reads as TGTGCCAGCAGCTTAGAAGGACAGGGGAGGGCTTTCTTT. Protein: CASSLEGQGRAFF.

CDR3 loop: CASSPRQGYEQYF. The CDR3 DNA reads as TGTGCCAGCAGCCCCCGACAGGGCTACGAGCAGTACTTC. The rearrangement joins TRBV9 to TRBJ2-7; TRBD1 agrees at 7 bases. Germline V gene sequence: CDR1 SGDLS, CDR2 YYNGEE. The CDR3 consists of 13 residues. J was trimmed by 3 bases and V by 4 bases; bases with no gene match: 4.

V and J are TRBV19 and TRBJ1-1; a possible D gene is TRBD1 (6 bases). V was shortened by 1 base and J by 5 bases, with 11 bases between the two germline ends. Germline V gives CDR1 LNHDA, CDR2 SQIVND (reference sequence). The CDR3 is made up of 14 amino acids. Here the CDR3 DNA reads TGTGCCAGTAGTATAGTGGCAGGGGAGACTGAAGCTTTCTTT. Its translation: CASSIVAGETEAFF.

This chain uses TRBV6-6 with TRBJ1-5, with no clear D. CDR1 and CDR2 from the germline V gene are MNHNY and SVGAGI (reference sequence). This CDR3 contains 14 residues. Trimming left V 6 bases short and J 4 bases short, with 13 bases between. CDR3 in DNA: TGTGCCAGCAGCCTCACGCGGAGTAATCAGCCCCAGCATTTT. It yields the protein CASSLTRSNQPQHF.

Concerning this clone itself: One end of the junction does not line up with germline, which may come from a read error. This chain uses TRBV5-5 with TRBJ1-2; maybe TRBD1 (6 bases). From germline, CDR1 is SGHKS and CDR2 YYEKEE (reference sequence). The CDR3 is 15 residues long. Here the CDR3 DNA reads TGTGCCAGCACCTTGGGTTGGGACACGACTTATGGCTGCACCTTC. Translated, it gives CASTLGWDTTYGCTF.

CDR3 DNA sequence: TGTGCCAGCAGTTATAAGGGGAGCACAGATACGCAGTATTTT. It is translated as CASSYKGSTDTQYF. The V and J genes are TRBV27 and TRBJ2-3; possible D gene TRBD1, 5 bases. V dropped 4 bases and J dropped 0 bases, with 8 bases sitting between them. The CDR3 contains 14 residues. CDR1 is MNHEY and CDR2 is SMNVEV in the germline V gene (reference sequence).

V gene TRBV5-1 combines with J gene TRBJ1-2; D gene ambiguous. The CDR3 sequence is 12 residues long. Per the germline V gene, CDR1 is SGHRS and CDR2 is YFSETQ. V was trimmed by 4 bases and J by 2 bases, leaving 6 bases between them. CDR3 sequence (DNA): TGCGCCAGCAGCCTAGAAAACTATGGCTACACCTTC. Translation: CASSLENYGYTF.

The V call is TRBV27, the J call TRBJ2-1, with a possible D match to TRBD1 (5 bases). The CDR3 covers 15 residues. The germline V gene has CDR1 MNHEY and CDR2 SMNVEV (reference sequence). Trimming cost V 3 bases and J 3 bases, with 12 bases left between them. CDR3 sequence reads: CASSFGRGDYNEQFF. CDR3 nucleotides: TGTGCCAGCAGTTTTGGAAGGGGCGACTACAATGAGCAGTTCTTC.

The chain is built from TRBV13 and TRBJ2-3; 8 bases match TRBD2. Germline V gene lookup returns CDR1 PRHDT and CDR2 FYEKMQ (reference sequence). The CDR3 has 19 amino acids. The J segment lost 4 bases and the V segment lost 7 bases, leaving 22 bases of the junction unmatched. The CDR3 sequence: CASTPLWGPGLAGPDTQYF. The DNA of the CDR3 is TGTGCCAGCACCCCTCTCTGGGGACCTGGATTAGCGGGGCCAGATACGCAGTATTTT.

This clone was seen only once. The chain employs TRBV5-1 and TRBJ2-7; D unclear. V lost 0 bases and J lost 3, with 7 bases in between. The germline CDR1 and CDR2 sequences are SGHRS and YFSETQ. CDR3 size: 13 residues. In DNA, the CDR3 is TGCGCCAGCAGCTTGGCCCAGAACTACGAGCAGTACTTC. Protein product: CASSLAQNYEQYF.

The V call is TRBV9, the J call TRBJ2-5; 7 bases are shared with TRBD1. V dropped 3 bases and J dropped 3; count of bases not matched to a gene: 5. The CDR3 extends over 14 amino acids. Germline-derived CDR1 and CDR2 are SGDLS and YYNGEE. The CDR3 DNA reads TGTGCCAGCAGCGAAATTGGACAGGAAGAGACCCAGTACTTC. Its protein is CASSEIGQEETQYF.

The chain is built from TRBV30 and TRBJ2-7, with D possibly being TRBD1 (5 bases). The germline gives CDR1 GTSNPN, CDR2 SVGIG (reference sequence). The CDR3 contains 14 residues. V was trimmed by 2 bases and J by 4 bases, leaving 15 bases between them. The CDR3 reads CAWSTGEQFYEQYF. CDR3 nucleotides: TGTGCCTGGAGTACAGGAGAGCAATTTTACGAGCAGTACTTC.

Of note for this clone: The sample contains more than one DNA sequence encoding this CDR3. CDR3 nucleotide sequence: TGTGCCAGCAGTGACGTGGGGGCAGAGACCCAGTACTTC. Protein product: CASSDVGAETQYF. This sequence joins TRBV2 and TRBJ2-5; tentative D call: TRBD1 (6 bases). V was cut by 3 bases and J by 4 bases, with 9 bases left in between. The CDR3 has 13 amino acids. In germline, CDR1 is SNHLY, CDR2 FYNNEI.

This rearrangement joins TRBV5-1 to TRBJ2-7, with D perhaps TRBD2 (5 bases). Germline CDR1 reads SGHRS; CDR2 reads YFSETQ. V was clipped by 4 bases and J by 0 bases, with 14 bases between them. The CDR3 is 15 amino acids. CDR3 nucleotide sequence: TGCGCCAGCAGCACCGGTTCGGGGAGCTCCTACGAGCAGTACTTC. Amino acids: CASSTGSGSSYEQYF.

The V gene is TRBV4-3, the J gene TRBJ2-3; a weak D match, TRBD2 (5 bases). The length of the CDR3 is 13 residues. CDR1 is LGHNA, CDR2 YSLEER, per germline. V was pared by 4 bases and J by 2 bases, with 7 bases between. CDR3 loop: CASSPGNTDTQYF. In DNA, the CDR3 is TGCGCCAGCAGCCCCGGGAACACAGATACGCAGTATTTT.

The sample holds one count of this clone. The J gene is TRBJ2-1, the V gene TRBV5-8; D possibly corresponds to TRBD2 (5 bases). The CDR3 consists of 14 residues. Germline V gene sequence: CDR1 SGHTS, CDR2 YDEGEE. Trimming took 0 bases from V and 1 from J, leaving 5 bases between them. CDR3 in DNA: TGTGCCAGCAGCTTGGGGGAGTCCTACAATGAGCAGTTCTTC. It is translated as CASSLGESYNEQFF. The whole variable domain, remainder taken from reference TRBV5-8 and TRBJ2-1, is EAGVTQSPTHLIKTRGQQATLRCSPISGHTSVYWYQQALGLGLQFLLWYDEGEERNRGNFPPRFSGRQFPNYSSELNVNALELEDSALYLCASSLGESYNEQFFGPGTRLTVL.